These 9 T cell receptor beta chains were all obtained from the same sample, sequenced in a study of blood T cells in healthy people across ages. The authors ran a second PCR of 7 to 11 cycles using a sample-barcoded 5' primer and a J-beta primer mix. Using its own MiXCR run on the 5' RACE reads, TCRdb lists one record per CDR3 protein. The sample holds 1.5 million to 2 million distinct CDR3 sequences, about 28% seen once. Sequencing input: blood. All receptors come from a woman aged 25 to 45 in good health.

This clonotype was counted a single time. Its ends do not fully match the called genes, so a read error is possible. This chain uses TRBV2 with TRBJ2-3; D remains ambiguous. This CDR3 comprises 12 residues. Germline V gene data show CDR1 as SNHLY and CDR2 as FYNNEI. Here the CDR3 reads CASSARGDMQYF. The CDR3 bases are TGTGCCAGCAGCGCCCGTGGAGATATGCAGTATTTT.

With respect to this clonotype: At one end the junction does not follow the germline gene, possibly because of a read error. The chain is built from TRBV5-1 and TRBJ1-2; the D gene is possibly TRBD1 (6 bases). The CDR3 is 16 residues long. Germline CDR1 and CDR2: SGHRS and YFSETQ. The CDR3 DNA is TGCGCCAGCAGCTTGGATCGGGACACCAGAACCTATGGCCACACCTTC. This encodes CASSLDRDTRTYGHTF.

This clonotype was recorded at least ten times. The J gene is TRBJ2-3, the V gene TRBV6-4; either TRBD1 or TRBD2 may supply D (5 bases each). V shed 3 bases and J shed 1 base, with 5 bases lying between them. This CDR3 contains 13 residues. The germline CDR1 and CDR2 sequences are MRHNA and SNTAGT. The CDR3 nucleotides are TGTGCCAGCAGTGAGGGGGGCACAGATACGCAGTATTTT. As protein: CASSEGGTDTQYF.

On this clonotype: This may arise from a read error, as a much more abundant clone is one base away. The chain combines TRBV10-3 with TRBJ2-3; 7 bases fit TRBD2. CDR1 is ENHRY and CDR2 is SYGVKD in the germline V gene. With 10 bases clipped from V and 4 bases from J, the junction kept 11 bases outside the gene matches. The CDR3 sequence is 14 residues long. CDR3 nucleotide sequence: TGTGCCACCGGGCTCGCGGGGGAGGCAGATACGCAGTATTTT. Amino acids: CATGLAGEADTQYF.

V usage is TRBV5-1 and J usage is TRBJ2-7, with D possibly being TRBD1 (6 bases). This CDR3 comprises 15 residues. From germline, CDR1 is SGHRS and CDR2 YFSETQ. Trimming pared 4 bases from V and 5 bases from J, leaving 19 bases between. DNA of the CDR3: TGCGCCAGCAGCCCGCGTTGGCAGGGGAAAAACGAGCAGTACTTC. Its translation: CASSPRWQGKNEQYF.

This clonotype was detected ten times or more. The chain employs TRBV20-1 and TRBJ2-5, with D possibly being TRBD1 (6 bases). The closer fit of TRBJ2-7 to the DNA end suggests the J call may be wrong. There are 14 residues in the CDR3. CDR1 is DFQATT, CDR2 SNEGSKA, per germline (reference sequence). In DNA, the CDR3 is TGCAGTGCTAGAGAAGGACGAGGGGGATCCGAGCAGTACTTC. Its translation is CSAREGRGGSEQYF.

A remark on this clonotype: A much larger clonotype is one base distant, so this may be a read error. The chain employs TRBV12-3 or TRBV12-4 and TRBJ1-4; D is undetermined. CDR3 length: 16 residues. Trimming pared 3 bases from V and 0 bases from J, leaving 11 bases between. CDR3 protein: CASSFTVLATNEKLFF. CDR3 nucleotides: TGTGCCAGCAGTTTCACGGTACTTGCAACTAATGAAAAACTGTTTTTT.

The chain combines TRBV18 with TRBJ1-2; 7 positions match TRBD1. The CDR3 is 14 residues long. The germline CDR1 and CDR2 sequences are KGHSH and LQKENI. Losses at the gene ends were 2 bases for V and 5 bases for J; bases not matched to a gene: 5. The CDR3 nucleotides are TGTGCCAGCTCACCAATTGGACAGGATTATGGCTACACCTTC. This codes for CASSPIGQDYGYTF.

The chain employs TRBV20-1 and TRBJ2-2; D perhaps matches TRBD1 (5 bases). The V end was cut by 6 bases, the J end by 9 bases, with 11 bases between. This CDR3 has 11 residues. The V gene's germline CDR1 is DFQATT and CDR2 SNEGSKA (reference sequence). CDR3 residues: CSASRARELFF. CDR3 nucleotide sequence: TGCAGTGCATCCAGGGCCCGGGAGCTGTTTTTT.